The present T cell receptor beta chain was sequenced within a study of T cell repertoires in cytomegalovirus infection. Germline loops: CDR1 SGHTA, CDR2 FQGNSA. The CDR3 sequence is 15 residues long. The V end lost 3 bases, the J end lost 1 base, and 11 bases lay between the germline ends. Via MiXCR, TCRdb re-called the reads, giving one row per CDR3 protein. The table shows a few hundred thousand distinct CDR3 sequences, with about 33% occurring only once. This clonotype was counted many times. Its target is not known. Findings and caveats of the study: CMV-specific HLA-C-restricted TCR beta clonotypes dominated the ex vivo response.

V gene TRBV7-2 combines with J gene TRBJ2-3; D is unclear. The specimen was cultured PBMCs, collected from culture after CMV antigen stimulation. The sequence came from a human donor in good health (CMV status not recorded). Some clones in this sample may be carry-over from other donors' samples. The chain's CDR3 is CASSFPGSRTDTQYF. In nucleotides, the CDR3 is TGTGCCAGCAGCTTCCCCGGCTCTCGCACAGATACGCAGTATTTT.